These T cell receptor beta chains were read from a single sample in a study of metastatic and nonmetastatic thyroid tumors. TCRdb reprocessed the PCR reads using MiXCR. Among roughly 63,000 clones, roughly 17% were seen once, and the ten largest hold roughly a tenth. Sequences were obtained from blood. Receptors originate from a male donor with papillary thyroid cancer or a benign thyroid nodule (not recorded which). Some clones in this sample may be carry-over from other donors' samples. Both conserved end residues are part of each CDR3. A D gene is named only where the DNA matches it firmly. Some rows mark clone size as missing; the rest say once, few, many or name a class of expanded clone.

d_call | j_call | v_call | clone_size | cdr3_nt | cdr3_aa
TRBD1 | TRBJ2-3 | TRBV7-3 | many | TGTGCCAGCAGCCATGCCGGGACAGGGTTGGATACGCAGTATTTT | CASSHAGTGLDTQYF
. | TRBJ1-2 | TRBV7-2 | . | TGTGCCAGCACCCAACAGGAGGGCTGGGGCTATGGCTACACCTTC | CASTQQEGWGYGYTF
. | TRBJ2-6 | TRBV6-4 | many | TGTGCCAGCAGTGACTCAGGAGGGGCCAACGTCCTGACTTTC | CASSDSGGANVLTF
TRBD2 | TRBJ2-7 | TRBV3-1 | many | TGTGCCAGCAGCCAAGATCCTAGCGGGTTTTTTCGGGAGCAGTACTTC | CASSQDPSGFFREQYF
TRBD2 | TRBJ2-5 | TRBV7-9 | many | TGTGCCAGCAGCCCCGAGGCGGGAGAGGGAGAGACCCAGTACTTC | CASSPEAGEGETQYF
. | TRBJ2-2 | TRBV7-2 | many | TGTGCCAGCAGCTTGGGGCAGGGTCCCGGGGAGCTGTTTTTT | CASSLGQGPGELFF
. | TRBJ2-5 | TRBV7-2 | many | TGTGCCAGCAGCCCGAACCGGGCCGCTAAAGAGACCCAGTACTTC | CASSPNRAAKETQYF
. | TRBJ2-7 | TRBV10-2 | many | TGCGCCAGCAGTGTGGGGGTTTCCTACGAGCAGTACTTC | CASSVGVSYEQYF
. | TRBJ1-4 | TRBV9 | many | TGTGCCAGCAGCGTAGGGGCCGAGGGGTTCAATGAAAAACTGTTTTTT | CASSVGAEGFNEKLFF
. | TRBJ1-1 | TRBV6-2/TRBV6-3 | . | TGTGCCAGCAGTTACTCTATACAGTACTGGGACACTGAAGCTTTCTTT | CASSYSIQYWDTEAFF
. | TRBJ2-5 | TRBV12-3/TRBV12-4 | many | TGTGCCAGCAAAAAAACCGATCGGGAGACCCAGTACTTC | CASKKTDRETQYF
. | TRBJ1-2 | TRBV20-1 | many | TGCAGTGCTAGTCTACCGGACGTCTATGGCTACACCTTC | CSASLPDVYGYTF
. | TRBJ1-1 | TRBV6-6 | many | TGTGCCAGCAGTTACTCTGGGGGTCTGAACACTGAAGCTTTCTTT | CASSYSGGLNTEAFF
. | TRBJ1-1 | TRBV19 | many | TGTGCCAGTAGTATAGGGACGGTTATGAACACTGAAGCTTTCTTT | CASSIGTVMNTEAFF
TRBD1 | TRBJ1-1 | TRBV6-1 | large | TGTGCCAGCAGTGAAGGGACAGGGGGCACTGAAGCTTTCTTT | CASSEGTGGTEAFF
TRBD2 | TRBJ2-1 | TRBV6-2/TRBV6-3 | many | TGTGCCAGCAAGGACAGTAGCGGGAGGGCTTGGCAGTTCTTC | CASKDSSGRAWQFF
. | TRBJ1-2 | TRBV19 | many | TGTGCCAGTAGTATCGAAGGGGGAGGTGGCTACACCTTC | CASSIEGGGGYTF
. | TRBJ1-2 | TRBV16 | many | TGTGCCAGCAGCCAATCGTTCGACACCACCTATGGCTACACCTTC | CASSQSFDTTYGYTF
TRBD1 | TRBJ2-3 | TRBV12-3/TRBV12-4 | many | TGTGCCAGCAGTGCCGACAGGGTTAGCACAGATACGCAGTATTTT | CASSADRVSTDTQYF
TRBD2 | TRBJ2-4 | TRBV20-1 | many | TGCAGTGCTAGAGTTCTAGCGGGAGTATCGGCCAAAAACATTCAGTACTTC | CSARVLAGVSAKNIQYF
TRBD1 | TRBJ2-7 | TRBV14 | many | TGTGCCAGCAGCCAAGGTGCCATTTCAACCGGGACAGGGGTTTCAGCCTACGAGCAGTACTTC | CASSQGAISTGTGVSAYEQYF
TRBD1 | TRBJ1-3 | TRBV30 | many | TGTGCCTGGAGACAGGGGGCCAACTCTGGAAACACCATATATTTT | CAWRQGANSGNTIYF
TRBD2 | TRBJ2-2 | TRBV2 | many | TGTGCCAGCAATATCGGACTAGCGGGAGCCTGGGACACCGGGGAGCTGTTTTTT | CASNIGLAGAWDTGELFF